This T cell receptor (beta chain) is drawn from a study of T-cell reconstitution after alpha-beta-depleted transplantation in children. Germline V gene lookup returns CDR1 KGHSH and CDR2 LQKENI. Between the trimmed V and J ends, which lost 3 bases and 3 bases, there was a span of 11 bases. This CDR3 is 15 amino acids long. TCRbeta library preparation incorporated unique molecular identifiers. TCRdb recomputed calls from the PCR reads with MiXCR, one row per CDR3 protein. The sample has 490,000 or so distinct CDR3 sequences; approximately 13% are singletons. The sample was PBMCs from the stem cell graft donor, taken from the stem cell graft. The genes are TRBV18 and TRBJ2-2; D not resolved. This clonotype was sampled from a human donor who donated a stem cell graft to a child with combined immunodeficiency. DNA of the CDR3: TGTGCCAGCTCACCCGAACAAGGACACACCGGGGAGCTGTTTTTT. Its protein product is CASSPEQGHTGELFF. The full variable domain, completed using reference TRBV18 and TRBJ2-2, is NAGVMQNPRHLVRRRGQEARLRCSPMKGHSHVYWYRQLPEEGLKFMVYLQKENIIDESGMPKERFSAEFPKEGPSILRIQQVVRGDSAAYFCASSPEQGHTGELFFGEGSRLTVL.